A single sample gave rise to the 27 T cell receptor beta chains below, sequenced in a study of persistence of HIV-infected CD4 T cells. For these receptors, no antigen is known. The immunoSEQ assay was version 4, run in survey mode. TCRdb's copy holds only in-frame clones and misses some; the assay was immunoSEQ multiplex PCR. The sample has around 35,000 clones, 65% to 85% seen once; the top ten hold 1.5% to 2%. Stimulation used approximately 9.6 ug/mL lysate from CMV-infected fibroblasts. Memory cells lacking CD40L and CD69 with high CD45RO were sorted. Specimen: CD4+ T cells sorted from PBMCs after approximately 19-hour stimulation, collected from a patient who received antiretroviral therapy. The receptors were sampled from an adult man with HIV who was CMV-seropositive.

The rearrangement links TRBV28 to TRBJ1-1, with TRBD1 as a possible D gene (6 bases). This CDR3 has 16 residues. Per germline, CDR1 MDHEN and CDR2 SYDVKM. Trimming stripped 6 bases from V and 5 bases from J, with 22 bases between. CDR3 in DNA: TGTGCCAGCAGCCCTTCCTCAGGGGCAAGAAGGACTGAAGCTTTCTTT. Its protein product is CASSPSSGARRTEAFF.

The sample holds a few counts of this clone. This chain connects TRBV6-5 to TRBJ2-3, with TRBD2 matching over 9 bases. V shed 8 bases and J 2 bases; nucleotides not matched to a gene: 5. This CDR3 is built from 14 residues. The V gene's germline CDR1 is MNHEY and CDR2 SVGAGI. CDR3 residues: CASAGGIFTDTQYF. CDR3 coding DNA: TGTGCCAGCGCGGGGGGGATCTTCACAGATACGCAGTATTTT.

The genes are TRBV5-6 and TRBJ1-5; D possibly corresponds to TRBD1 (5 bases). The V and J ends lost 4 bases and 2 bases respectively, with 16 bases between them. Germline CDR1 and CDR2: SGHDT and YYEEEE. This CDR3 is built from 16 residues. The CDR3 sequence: CASSPGRFGGNQPQHF. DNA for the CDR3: TGTGCCAGCAGCCCAGGGAGGTTCGGAGGCAATCAGCCCCAGCATTTT.

The CDR3, as DNA: TGTGCCAGCAGTTCCGGGGGGCCGGGCCGTTGGGAGCAGTTCTTC. This sequence encodes CASSSGGPGRWEQFF. The gene calls are TRBV28 and TRBJ2-1; tentative D call: TRBD2 (7 bases). Deletions cut 4 bases from V and 10 bases from J, with 20 bases between. Looked up from germline, CDR1 is MDHEN and CDR2 is SYDVKM. CDR3 length: 15 amino acids.

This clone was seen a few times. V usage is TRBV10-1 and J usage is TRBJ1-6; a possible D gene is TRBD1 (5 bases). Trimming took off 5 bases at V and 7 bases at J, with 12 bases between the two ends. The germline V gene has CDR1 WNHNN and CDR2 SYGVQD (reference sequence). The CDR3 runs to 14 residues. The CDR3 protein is CASSPGRENSPLHF. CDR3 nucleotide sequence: TGCGCCAGCAGTCCGGGACGGGAGAATTCACCCCTCCACTTT.

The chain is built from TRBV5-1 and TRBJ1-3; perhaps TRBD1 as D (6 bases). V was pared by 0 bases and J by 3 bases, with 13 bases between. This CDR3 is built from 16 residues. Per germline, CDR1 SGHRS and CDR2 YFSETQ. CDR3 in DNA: TGCGCCAGCAGCTTGGCCGGGGGGGCGCGTGGAAACACCATATATTTT. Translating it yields CASSLAGGARGNTIYF.

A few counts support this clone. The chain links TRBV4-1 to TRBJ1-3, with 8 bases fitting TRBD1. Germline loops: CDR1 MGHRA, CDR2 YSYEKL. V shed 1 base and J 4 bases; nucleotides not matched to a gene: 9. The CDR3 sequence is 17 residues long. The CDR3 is CASSQGLAGGYGNTIYF. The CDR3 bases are TGCGCCAGCAGCCAAGGGCTTGCAGGGGGCTACGGAAACACCATATATTTT.

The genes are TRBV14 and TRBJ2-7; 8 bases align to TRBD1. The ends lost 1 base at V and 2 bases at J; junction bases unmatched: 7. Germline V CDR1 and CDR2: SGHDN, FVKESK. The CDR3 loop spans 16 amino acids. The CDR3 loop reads CASSQAQGAFPYEQYF. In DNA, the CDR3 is TGTGCCAGCAGCCAAGCCCAGGGGGCGTTCCCCTACGAGCAGTACTTC.

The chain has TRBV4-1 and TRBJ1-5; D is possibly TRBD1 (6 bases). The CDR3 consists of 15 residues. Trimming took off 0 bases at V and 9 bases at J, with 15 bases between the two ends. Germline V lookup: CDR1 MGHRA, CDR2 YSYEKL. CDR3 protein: CASSQDTGGGRPQHF. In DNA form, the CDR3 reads TGCGCCAGCAGCCAAGATACGGGGGGCGGACGGCCCCAGCATTTT.

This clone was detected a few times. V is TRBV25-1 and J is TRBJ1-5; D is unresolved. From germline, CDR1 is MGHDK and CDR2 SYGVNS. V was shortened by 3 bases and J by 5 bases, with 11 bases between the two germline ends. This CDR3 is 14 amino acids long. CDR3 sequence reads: CASSDLDGDQPQHF. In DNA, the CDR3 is TGTGCCAGCAGTGATCTGGACGGGGATCAGCCCCAGCATTTT.

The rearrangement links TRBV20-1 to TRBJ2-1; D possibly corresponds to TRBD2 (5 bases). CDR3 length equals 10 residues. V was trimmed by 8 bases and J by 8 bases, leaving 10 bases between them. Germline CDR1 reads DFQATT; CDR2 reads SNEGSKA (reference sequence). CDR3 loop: CSPTGDEQFF. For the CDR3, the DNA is TGCAGTCCCACCGGGGATGAGCAGTTCTTC.

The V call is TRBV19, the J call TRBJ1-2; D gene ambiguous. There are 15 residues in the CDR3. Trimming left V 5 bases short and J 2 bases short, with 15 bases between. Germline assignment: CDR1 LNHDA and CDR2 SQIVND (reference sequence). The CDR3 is CASSPEFGRNYGYTF. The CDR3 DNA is TGTGCCAGTAGTCCGGAGTTTGGCAGAAACTATGGCTACACCTTC.

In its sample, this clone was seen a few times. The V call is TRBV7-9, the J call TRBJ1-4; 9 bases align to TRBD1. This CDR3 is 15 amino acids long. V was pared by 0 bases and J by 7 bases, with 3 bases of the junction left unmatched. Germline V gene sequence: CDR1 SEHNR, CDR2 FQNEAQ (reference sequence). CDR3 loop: CASSLATGGLEKLFF. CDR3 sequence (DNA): TGTGCCAGCAGCTTAGCGACAGGGGGTCTTGAAAAACTGTTTTTT.

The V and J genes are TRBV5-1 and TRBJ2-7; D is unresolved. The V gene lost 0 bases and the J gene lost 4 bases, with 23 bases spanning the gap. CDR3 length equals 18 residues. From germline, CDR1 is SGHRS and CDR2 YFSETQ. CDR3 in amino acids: CASSLAPFVRSIPYEQYF. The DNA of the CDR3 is TGCGCCAGCAGCTTGGCCCCGTTCGTACGCTCAATACCATACGAGCAGTACTTC. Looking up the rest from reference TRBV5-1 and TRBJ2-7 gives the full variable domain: KAGVTQTPRYLIKTRGQQVTLSCSPISGHRSVSWYQQTPGQGLQFLFEYFSETQRNKGNFPGRFSGRQFSNSRSEMNVSTLELGDSALYLCASSLAPFVRSIPYEQYFGPGTRLTVT.

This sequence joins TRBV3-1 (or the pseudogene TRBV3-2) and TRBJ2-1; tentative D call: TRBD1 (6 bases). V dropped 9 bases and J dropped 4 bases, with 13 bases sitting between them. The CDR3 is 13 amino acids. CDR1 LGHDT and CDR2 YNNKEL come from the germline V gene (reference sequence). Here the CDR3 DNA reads TGTGCCAGTACAGGGTCCCATTACAATGAGCAGTTCTTC. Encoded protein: CASTGSHYNEQFF.

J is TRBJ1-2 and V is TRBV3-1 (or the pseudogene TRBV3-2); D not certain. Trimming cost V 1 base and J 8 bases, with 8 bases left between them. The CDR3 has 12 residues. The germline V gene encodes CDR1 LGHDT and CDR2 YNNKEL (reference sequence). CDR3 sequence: CASSQGGGGYTF. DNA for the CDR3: TGTGCCAGCAGCCAAGGAGGAGGAGGCTACACCTTC.

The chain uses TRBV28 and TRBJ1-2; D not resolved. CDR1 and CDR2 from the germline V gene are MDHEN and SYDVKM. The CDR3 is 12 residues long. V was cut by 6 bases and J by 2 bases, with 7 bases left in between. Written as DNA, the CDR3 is TGTGCCAGCAGCCCGGGCAACTATGGCTACACCTTC. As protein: CASSPGNYGYTF.

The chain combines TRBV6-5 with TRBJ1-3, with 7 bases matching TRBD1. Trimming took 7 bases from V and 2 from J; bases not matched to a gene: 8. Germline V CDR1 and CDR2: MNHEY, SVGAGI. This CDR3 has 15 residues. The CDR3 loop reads CASTLHRGPGNTIYF. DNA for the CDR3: TGTGCCAGCACTTTACACAGGGGACCTGGAAACACCATATATTTT.

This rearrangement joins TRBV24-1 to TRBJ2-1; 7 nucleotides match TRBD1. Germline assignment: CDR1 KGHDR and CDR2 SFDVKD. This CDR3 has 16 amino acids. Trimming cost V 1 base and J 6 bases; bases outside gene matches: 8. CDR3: CATSDFDRVSSNEQFF. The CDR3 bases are TGTGCCACCAGTGATTTCGACAGGGTATCAAGCAATGAGCAGTTCTTC.

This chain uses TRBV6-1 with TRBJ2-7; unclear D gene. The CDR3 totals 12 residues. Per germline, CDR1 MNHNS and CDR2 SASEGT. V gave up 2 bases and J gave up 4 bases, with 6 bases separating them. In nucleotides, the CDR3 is TGTGCCAGCAGTGAATCTAATTACGAGCAGTACTTC. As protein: CASSESNYEQYF.

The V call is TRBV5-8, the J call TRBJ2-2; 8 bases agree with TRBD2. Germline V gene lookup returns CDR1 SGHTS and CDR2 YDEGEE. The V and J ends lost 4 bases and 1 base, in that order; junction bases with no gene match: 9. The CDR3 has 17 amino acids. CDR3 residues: CASSPGASGQNTGELFF. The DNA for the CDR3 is TGTGCCAGCAGCCCGGGGGCTAGCGGGCAGAACACCGGGGAGCTGTTTTTT.

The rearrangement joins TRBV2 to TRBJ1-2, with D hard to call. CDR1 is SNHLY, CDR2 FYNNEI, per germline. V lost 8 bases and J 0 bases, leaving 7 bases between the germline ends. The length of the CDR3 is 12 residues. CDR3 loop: CASHRANYGYTF. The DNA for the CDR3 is TGTGCCAGCCACAGAGCTAACTATGGCTACACCTTC.

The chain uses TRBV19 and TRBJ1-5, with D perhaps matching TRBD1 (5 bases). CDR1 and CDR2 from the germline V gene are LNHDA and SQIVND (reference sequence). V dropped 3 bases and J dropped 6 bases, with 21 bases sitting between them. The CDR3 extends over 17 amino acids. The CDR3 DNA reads TGTGCCAGTAGTATGAGTCGAGGGAAGGGGCAAGGTCAGCCCCAGCATTTT. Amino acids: CASSMSRGKGQGQPQHF.

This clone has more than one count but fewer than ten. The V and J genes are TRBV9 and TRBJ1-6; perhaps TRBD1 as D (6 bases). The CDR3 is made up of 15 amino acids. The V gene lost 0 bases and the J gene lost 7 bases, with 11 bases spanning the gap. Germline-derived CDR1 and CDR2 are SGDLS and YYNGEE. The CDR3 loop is CASSVESGVNSPLHF. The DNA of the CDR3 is TGTGCCAGCAGCGTAGAGTCAGGGGTGAATTCACCCCTCCACTTT. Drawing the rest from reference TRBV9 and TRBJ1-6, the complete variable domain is DSGVTQTPKHLITATGQRVTLRCSPRSGDLSVYWYQQSLDQGLQFLIQYYNGEERAKGNILERFSAQQFPDLHSELNLSSLELGDSALYFCASSVESGVNSPLHFGNGTRLTVT.

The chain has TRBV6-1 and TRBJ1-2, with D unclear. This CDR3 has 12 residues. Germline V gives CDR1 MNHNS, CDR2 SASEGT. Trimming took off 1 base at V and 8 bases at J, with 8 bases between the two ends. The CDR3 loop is CASSEERRGYTF. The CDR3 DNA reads TGTGCCAGCAGTGAAGAGCGACGGGGCTACACCTTC.

The CDR3 loop is CASSVGGTKENYGYTF. The CDR3 coding sequence is TGTGCCAGCAGCGTAGGAGGGACGAAGGAAAACTATGGCTACACCTTC. The chain links TRBV9 to TRBJ1-2, with D tentatively TRBD1 (5 bases). Trimming removed 0 bases at V and 2 bases at J, with 14 bases between. CDR3 size: 16 residues. Germline-derived CDR1 and CDR2 are SGDLS and YYNGEE.

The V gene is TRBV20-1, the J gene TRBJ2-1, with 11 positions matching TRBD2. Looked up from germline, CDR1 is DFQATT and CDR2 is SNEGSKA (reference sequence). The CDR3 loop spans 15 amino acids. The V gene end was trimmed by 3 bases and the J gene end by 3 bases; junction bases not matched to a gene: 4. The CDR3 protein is CSASPLAGGYNEQFF. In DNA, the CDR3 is TGCAGTGCTAGTCCTCTAGCGGGGGGCTACAATGAGCAGTTCTTC.